This T cell receptor (beta chain) comes out of a study of post-analysis software for immune sequencing data. Study conclusions and caveats: Patients carried roughly five TRBV segments more frequently than controls did, and TRBV5-6, TRBV5-1 and TRBV20-1 were among them. Under the F measure, samples that were prepared in one batch clustered strongly together. Relative to controls, patients with multiple sclerosis showed significantly lower normalized Chao1 diversity.

Carried by the TCR beta cDNA libraries were unique molecular identifiers. Some 540,000 cDNA molecules were obtained from approximately 0.91 to 9.4 million T cells. MiXCR, applied by TCRdb to the PCR reads, yields one record per CDR3 protein. This sample has approximately 350,000 distinct CDR3 sequences, with less than 35% found just once. This clonotype was seen a few times. Its cognate antigen is unknown. The ends were cut back, 6 bases at V and 13 bases at J, with 17 bases in the middle. The CDR3 covers 12 residues. From germline, CDR1 is SGHRS and CDR2 YFSETQ. The sequence was collected from a girl under 18 with multiple sclerosis. The chain has TRBV5-1 and TRBJ2-1; TRBD2 is a possible D gene (6 bases). What was sequenced was blood. The CDR3 coding sequence is TGCGCCAGCACCTTTGGAGGGAAAGCCCAGTTCTTC. It is translated as CASTFGGKAQFF.